This is a list of T cell receptor beta chains from one sample in a study of blood T cells in healthy people across ages. Each CDR3 protein gets one entry after TCRdb re-called the 5' RACE reads with MiXCR. The sample consists of 1 million or so distinct CDR3 sequences, more than 40% of them appearing once. The sample was blood. The receptors stem from a woman aged 55-70 years in good health. The CDR3 runs from the conserved cysteine through the conserved F or W. D genes are given only for firm matches. Not every row has a clone size; where given, it reads once, few, many or a size class.

DNA	CDR3	V	J	D	size
TGCAGTGGTGGGACAGTAACTTCTGGCTACACCTTC	CSGGTVTSGYTF	TRBV20-1	TRBJ1-2	TRBD1	NA
TGTGCCAGCTCACCAACTCTTCGACCGGGACTAGCGGGAGTGGGAACCTACAATGAGCAGTTCTTC	CASSPTLRPGLAGVGTYNEQFF	TRBV18	TRBJ2-1	TRBD2	NA
TGCAGTGCCTTGGGACTAGCGGGAGTATATTACGAGCAGTACTTC	CSALGLAGVYYEQYF	TRBV20-1	TRBJ2-7	TRBD2	NA
TGTGCCAGCAGTTTGGGACGTAACGAGCAGTACTTC	CASSLGRNEQYF	TRBV7-9	TRBJ2-7	NA	few
TGTGCCAGCAGCCAAGGAGAAGACTATGGCTACACCTTC	CASSQGEDYGYTF	TRBV4-2	TRBJ1-2	NA	NA
TGCAGTGGGGATGGGGCAGGCTACGAGCAGTACTTC	CSGDGAGYEQYF	TRBV20-1	TRBJ2-7	NA	NA
TGTGCCAGCAGCTGGGTTGGATCTGAAGCTTTCTTT	CASSWVGSEAFF	TRBV2	TRBJ1-1	NA	NA
TGTGCCAGCAGCCCTATTGAGGGAGAAGCCTACAATGAGCAGTTCTTC	CASSPIEGEAYNEQFF	TRBV2	TRBJ2-1	NA	NA
TGTGCCAGCAGTCCTTCCGGGACAGCGGCCTACGGGCAGTACTTC	CASSPSGTAAYGQYF	TRBV12-3/TRBV12-4	TRBJ2-5	TRBD1	NA
TGTGCCAGCAGCTTAGTAGGAAAGGGGAACACTGAAGCTTTCTTT	CASSLVGKGNTEAFF	TRBV7-9	TRBJ1-1	NA	NA
TGTGCCATCGAGGGATCAACTAATGAAAAACTGTTTTTT	CAIEGSTNEKLFF	TRBV15	TRBJ1-4	NA	NA
TGTGCCAGCAGTTTCGGGCAGCCTAGCAATCAGCCCCAGCATTTT	CASSFGQPSNQPQHF	TRBV27	TRBJ1-5	NA	NA
TGCGCCAGCAGCAACGGGGATCCTAAAGAGACCCAGTACTTC	CASSNGDPKETQYF	TRBV5-1	TRBJ2-5	NA	NA
TGTGCCAGCAGTTACTCGGGCGCGACTCGCTACGAGCAGTACTTC	CASSYSGATRYEQYF	TRBV6-5	TRBJ2-7	NA	NA
TGTGCCAGCAGTTTCTTAGAGAGCGGGAGATACAATGAGCAGTTCTTC	CASSFLESGRYNEQFF	TRBV28	TRBJ2-1	TRBD2	few
TGTGCCAGCAGCCGAATACGGTCGGAAGAGACCCAGTACTTC	CASSRIRSEETQYF	TRBV7-2	TRBJ2-5	NA	once
TGCGCCAGCACCAAGCAGGGGATAGAGGGCTACACCTTC	CASTKQGIEGYTF	TRBV5-1	TRBJ1-2	NA	NA
TGTGCCAGCAGCCAAACCCTTCTGGGGACCAGGGACGAGCAGTACTTC	CASSQTLLGTRDEQYF	TRBV3-1	TRBJ2-7	NA	once
TGTGCCAGCAGCCAAGGTGTTTCAGAGACCCAGTACTTC	CASSQGVSETQYF	TRBV3-1	TRBJ2-5	NA	few
TGTGCCAGCAGCTTAGGGACTAGCGGGACTGGAGATACGCAGTATTTT	CASSLGTSGTGDTQYF	TRBV13	TRBJ2-3	TRBD2	few
TGTGCCAGCAGTGAACGGGGACCTAATAGCAATCAGCCCCAGCATTTT	CASSERGPNSNQPQHF	TRBV2	TRBJ1-5	NA	once
TGTGCCAGCAGCGCGACTAGCTTCAATGAGCAGTTCTTC	CASSATSFNEQFF	TRBV9	TRBJ2-1	TRBD2	few
TGCGCCAGCAGCCAAGATCGGTCCGGGACTAGTCTCAATGAGCAGTTCTTC	CASSQDRSGTSLNEQFF	TRBV4-1	TRBJ2-1	TRBD2	NA
TGTGCCAGCAGCCAACTTCACGGGACCGGTTCCAACTCCTACGAGCAGTACTTC	CASSQLHGTGSNSYEQYF	TRBV14	TRBJ2-7	NA	many
TGCAGCGCAGGACTAGCGGGAAGAAACATTCAGTACTTC	CSAGLAGRNIQYF	TRBV29-1	TRBJ2-4	TRBD2	many
TGTGCCAGCACGGGGACAGATGAGCAGTTCTTC	CASTGTDEQFF	TRBV12-3/TRBV12-4	TRBJ2-1	TRBD1	NA
TGTGCCAGCAGTTTCCGGGAGGGGACGAAGCAGTACTTC	CASSFREGTKQYF	TRBV12-3/TRBV12-4	TRBJ2-7	TRBD2	NA
TGCGCCAGCAGTGAGTTCGGTGGTGGCAGCTCCGAGCAGTACTTC	CASSEFGGGSSEQYF	TRBV10-2	TRBJ2-7	NA	NA
TGTGCCAGCACCCCTGTAGGAGGAGGTTCCGCCCACGAGCAGTACTTC	CASTPVGGGSAHEQYF	TRBV12-3/TRBV12-4	TRBJ2-7	NA	NA
TGTGCCAGCAAAACCCGGACCCGAATCAGAGAGACCCAGTACTTC	CASKTRTRIRETQYF	TRBV27	TRBJ2-5	NA	NA
TGCAGCGGCAGCGGGACAGGGGGCGAGCAGTACTTC	CSGSGTGGEQYF	TRBV29-1	TRBJ2-7	TRBD1	few
TGCGCCAGCAGGCGGGAGTTTGACGAGCAGTACTTC	CASRREFDEQYF	TRBV5-1	TRBJ2-7	TRBD2	NA
TGTGCCAGCAGCCAAGAGGTGAGAGTGGATGAAGCTTTCTTT	CASSQEVRVDEAFF	TRBV3-1	TRBJ1-1	NA	few
TGTCCCAGCAGAGCGGGAGGGAGTGGGGCCAACGTCCTGACTTTC	CPSRAGGSGANVLTF	TRBV12-3/TRBV12-4	TRBJ2-6	TRBD2	NA
TGTGCCAGCAGCCCACGACTAGCGGGAGCCGGCACAGATACGCAGTATTTT	CASSPRLAGAGTDTQYF	TRBV7-2	TRBJ2-3	TRBD2	few
TGCAGCGTTGACCGGGACAGGTCACATGGCTACACCTTC	CSVDRDRSHGYTF	TRBV29-1	TRBJ1-2	TRBD1	few
TGCAGTGCCTTCAAGGGCGCGGGGCTCGAGCAGTACTTC	CSAFKGAGLEQYF	TRBV20-1	TRBJ2-7	NA	few
TGCAGCGTTGACGCAAAGGACACAGATACGCAGTATTTT	CSVDAKDTDTQYF	TRBV29-1	TRBJ2-3	NA	few
TGTGCCAGCAGCCAAGAGATGACAGGGTTACGGGTGTTGGGTACGCAGTATTTT	CASSQEMTGLRVLGTQYF	TRBV3-1	TRBJ2-3	TRBD1	NA
TGCAGCGTTGTATGGACTAGCGTGAACACCGGGGAGCTGTTTTTT	CSVVWTSVNTGELFF	TRBV29-1	TRBJ2-2	TRBD2	few
TGCAGCGTGGGGGATGCGTGGCAGTTCTTC	CSVGDAWQFF	TRBV29-1	TRBJ2-1	NA	NA